This TCR beta chain was found in a study of blood T cell repertoires in COVID-19 (dated by TCRdb to 2018 to 2020). Study-wide context: The collaborator samples originated in the United States, Italy and Spain and spanned the acute and convalescent phases of COVID-19. The prospective study material was composed of cDNA or gDNA derived from T cells, B-cell-depleted T cells, or PBMCs. Subjects who had been exposed to COVID-19, were actively infected with it, or had recovered from it provided the deeply sampled blood TCRbeta repertoires that made up the dataset. A freely available public database, intended as a resource for researchers studying the immune response to SARS-CoV-2, is where the repertoires were released. The samples were drawn from the first 160 participants of the ongoing ImmuneRACE study and from 950 to 1,500 subjects provided by 6 global collaborators. A de-identified subject ID, COVID-19 status, age in years and sex were almost always included in the sample metadata. Where available, HLA class I and class II types were taken from metadata supplied by the sample provider and were not determined by assay-based typing.

From the cysteine through the phenylalanine, the CDR3 covers 14 amino acids. Of the read, only the CDR3 DNA is kept; its 42 bases are in frame from base 1. The germline V gene encodes CDR1 KGHSH and CDR2 LQKENI. V is clipped by 0 bases and J by 4 bases, and the sequence between their germline boundaries is 9 bases long. To note about this clone: The antigen it binds to is not known. No much larger clonotype is one base removed from it; base qualities were not supplied.

Participants in the prospective study were enrolled through a virtual design, were aged 18 to 89 years, and lived in fewer than 30 United States geographic areas. In the prospective study, cohorts were assigned on the basis of participant-reported clinical history obtained from a screening survey and a study questionnaire. Mobile phlebotomists in the prospective study collected whole blood, serum and a nasopharyngeal or oropharyngeal swab from every participant. Additional blood draws and questionnaires over a 2-month period could optionally be provided by prospective study participants. Before DNA extraction, blood samples from the prospective study were shipped at room temperature or frozen. The immunoSEQ Assay, a bias-controlled multiplex PCR, was used to amplify TCRbeta CDR3 regions from genomic DNA. For the original study's pipeline: The number of nucleated cells in each sample was estimated by amplification of reference gene primers within the assay. To quantify the absolute abundance of each unique TCRbeta CDR3 rearrangement, sequence reads were collapsed and filtered. Productive Simpson clonality was computed per sample as the square root of Simpson's diversity index over productive rearrangements. Sourced from immuneACCESS, this table was stored by TCRdb with only in-frame sequences that have V and J called. A share of the clones is absent; for the studies checked, an unresolved V gene accounts for under half, and the remainder has no known explanation. That table furnishes V, J and clone size, whereas the DNA furnished D and trimming. The sample profile shows 200,000 to 300,000 clones; approximately 86% of them were found once. The ten largest make up roughly 2.6% of the sample.

Results the study describes overall, beyond this receptor: Clinical and demographic metadata were provided uncurated, with the amount varying by source and participant.

The clonotype was recovered from a woman in her 30s with acute COVID-19. In this chain, TRBV18 is recombined with TRBJ1-2; TRBD1 could be the D gene, as 6 bases match. Input material: PBMCs or T cells enriched from blood (not recorded which). The sequenced DNA is TGTGCCAGCTCACCACCAACAGGGACCTATGGCTACACCTTC. Translated, this is CASSPPTGTYGYTF.